A single sample gave rise to the 26 T cell receptor beta chains below, sequenced in a study of T cell responses to AZD1222 COVID-19 vaccine (dated by TCRdb to the early 2020s). The library came from the immunoSEQ multiplex PCR assay. TCRdb provides this immuneACCESS table in a form limited to in-frame rearrangements. Some clones are lacking; in checked studies, under half of them reflect an unresolved V gene, and why the rest are absent is not known. Counted in this sample were 100,000 to 150,000 clones; around 90% of them appeared once. The ten top clones hold approximately 8% of the sample. Interpreted using the paper, the time point label stands for: baseline before first vaccination. The sample here was peripheral blood, taken on day 0 of AZD1222 vaccination. Receptors originate from an adult in good health.

Here the CDR3 DNA reads TGTGCCAGCTCACCTAAGGGGCCGGAGCTGTTTTTT. Translating gives CASSPKGPELFF. The J gene is TRBJ2-2, the V gene TRBV18; D is possibly TRBD1 (5 bases). V shed 3 bases and J shed 10 bases, with 9 bases lying between them. The CDR3 is 12 amino acids. Germline V gives CDR1 KGHSH, CDR2 LQKENI.

The gene calls are TRBV5-7 and TRBJ2-7; TRBD2 is a possible D gene (5 bases). TRBV5-7 is an open reading frame, and its role is uncertain. V dropped 1 base and J dropped 5 bases, with 10 bases sitting between them. This CDR3 has 13 residues. Here the CDR3 reads CASSLSGFHEQYF. The CDR3 DNA reads TGTGCCAGCAGCTTGTCGGGATTCCACGAGCAGTACTTC.

V is TRBV9 and J is TRBJ1-4; 10 positions match TRBD1. Germline V gene sequence: CDR1 SGDLS, CDR2 YYNGEE. V lost 4 bases and J lost 7; bases outside the gene matches: 16. There are 18 residues in the CDR3. The CDR3 region is CASSSTPGQGWRVEKLFF. The DNA for the CDR3 is TGTGCCAGCAGCTCAACACCGGGACAGGGGTGGAGGGTTGAAAAACTGTTTTTT.

The V and J genes are TRBV18 and TRBJ1-1; 7 positions match TRBD1. Germline V gene sequence: CDR1 KGHSH, CDR2 LQKENI. V shed 1 base and J 7 bases; nucleotides not matched to a gene: 3. The CDR3 consists of 13 residues. The CDR3 reads CASSPHRDSEAFF. In nucleotides, the CDR3 is TGTGCCAGCTCACCACACCGGGACAGTGAAGCTTTCTTT.

The J gene is TRBJ2-7, the V gene TRBV5-1, with TRBD2 identical over 10 bases. Trimming at V came to 8 bases and at J to 1 base, leaving 3 bases not matched to a gene. Germline V CDR1 and CDR2: SGHRS, YFSETQ. This CDR3 comprises 13 residues. The CDR3 sequence: CASRTSGSYEQYF. In DNA form, the CDR3 reads TGCGCCAGTCGGACTAGCGGATCCTACGAGCAGTACTTC.

The gene calls are TRBV9 and TRBJ2-7; 7 bases agree with TRBD2. CDR3 length: 15 amino acids. V shed 5 bases, J shed 5 bases, and the junction held 13 bases outside the gene matches. CDR1 is SGDLS, CDR2 YYNGEE, per germline. The CDR3 sequence: CASSPRAGEHHEQYF. The CDR3 DNA sequence: TGTGCCAGCAGTCCCCGTGCGGGAGAACACCACGAGCAGTACTTC. Complete variable domain (other parts from reference TRBV9 and TRBJ2-7): DSGVTQTPKHLITATGQRVTLRCSPRSGDLSVYWYQQSLDQGLQFLIQYYNGEERAKGNILERFSAQQFPDLHSELNLSSLELGDSALYFCASSPRAGEHHEQYFGPGTRLTVT.

This chain connects TRBV10-1 to TRBJ2-3; D uncertain. The CDR3 is 13 residues long. CDR1 is WNHNN, CDR2 SYGVQD, per germline (reference sequence). V lost 3 bases and J 1 base, leaving 5 bases between the germline ends. The chain's CDR3 is CASSDDGTDTQYF. The CDR3 coding sequence is TGCGCCAGCAGTGATGACGGCACAGATACGCAGTATTTT.

V gene TRBV7-4 combines with J gene TRBJ2-3; unclear D gene. The CDR3 has 12 amino acids. V lost 5 bases to trimming and J lost 2 bases, with 5 bases between them. CDR1 is SGHVT, CDR2 SQSDAQ, per germline. CDR3 nucleotide sequence: TGTGCCAGCAGCCCCTACACAGATACGCAGTATTTT. Its protein product is CASSPYTDTQYF.

V and J are TRBV6-6 and TRBJ2-6; possibly TRBD2 for D (5 bases). CDR1 MNHNY and CDR2 SVGAGI come from the germline V gene (reference sequence). V was clipped by 9 bases and J by 0 bases, with 6 bases between them. This CDR3 is built from 13 residues. In DNA form, the CDR3 reads TGTGCCAGTCGGGGCTCTGGGGCCAACGTCCTGACTTTC. It encodes CASRGSGANVLTF.

This chain links TRBV5-6 with TRBJ2-7; D possibly matches TRBD1 or TRBD2 (5 bases each). This CDR3 comprises 16 residues. The germline V gene encodes CDR1 SGHDT and CDR2 YYEEEE. V was trimmed by 3 bases and J by 0 bases, leaving 16 bases between them. The CDR3 region is CASSWGQPGPSYEQYF. CDR3 nucleotide sequence: TGTGCCAGCAGCTGGGGCCAACCGGGGCCCTCCTACGAGCAGTACTTC.

J is TRBJ1-6 and V is TRBV9; possible D gene TRBD1, 5 bases. The germline V gene has CDR1 SGDLS and CDR2 YYNGEE. The CDR3 consists of 14 residues. Trimming shortened V by 3 bases and J by 7 bases, and 11 bases separated the two germline ends. DNA of the CDR3: TGTGCCAGCAGCGGTTCGAAGGGGAATTCACCCCTCCACTTT. It is translated as CASSGSKGNSPLHF.

J is TRBJ1-1 and V is TRBV24-1; no definite D call. The CDR3 runs to 12 residues. V lost 7 bases to trimming and J lost 2 bases, with 7 bases between them. CDR1 and CDR2 from the germline V gene are KGHDR and SFDVKD. The CDR3 DNA follows: TGTGCCACCAGGGGGTTTAACACTGAAGCTTTCTTT. It yields the protein CATRGFNTEAFF.

The rearrangement joins TRBV6-1 to TRBJ2-1, with 13 nucleotides matching TRBD2. Germline lookup yields CDR1 MNHNS and CDR2 SASEGT. The trim removed 1 base at V and 8 bases at J, leaving 8 bases unmatched. The CDR3 totals 17 residues. This CDR3 is CASSEGRRTSGSHEQFF. In nucleotides, the CDR3 is TGTGCCAGCAGTGAAGGAAGGAGGACTAGCGGGAGCCATGAGCAGTTCTTC.

The chain uses TRBV30 and TRBJ2-2; D is unresolved. There are 14 residues in the CDR3. V lost 5 bases, J lost 5 bases, and 15 bases lay in between. Germline CDR1 is GTSNPN and CDR2 is SVGIG (reference sequence). The CDR3 is CAWAGRPPTGELFF. The CDR3 bases are TGTGCCTGGGCCGGGCGCCCCCCGACCGGGGAGCTGTTTTTT. Based on the CDR3 plus reference TRBV30 and TRBJ2-2, the full variable domain is SQTIHQWPATLVQPVGSPLSLECTVEGTSNPNLYWYRQAAGRGLQLLFYSVGIGQISSEVPQNLSASRPQDRQFILSSKKLLLSDSGFYLCAWAGRPPTGELFFGEGSRLTVL.

The gene calls are TRBV18 and TRBJ1-5; D gene unclear. The CDR3 totals 15 residues. Germline CDR1 KGHSH, CDR2 LQKENI. V shed 2 bases and J shed 5 bases, with 13 bases lying between them. CDR3 amino acids: CASSPGSSFDQPQHF. CDR3 DNA: TGTGCCAGCTCACCAGGATCGTCATTCGATCAGCCCCAGCATTTT. Full variable domain (remainder filled in from reference TRBV18 and TRBJ1-5): NAGVMQNPRHLVRRRGQEARLRCSPMKGHSHVYWYRQLPEEGLKFMVYLQKENIIDESGMPKERFSAEFPKEGPSILRIQQVVRGDSAAYFCASSPGSSFDQPQHFGDGTRLSIL.

This clone was observed a single time. The chain has TRBV9 and TRBJ2-2; TRBD1 matches 8 bases. The CDR3 is 15 residues long. After removal of 1 base from V and 7 bases from J, the junction contained 6 bases not matched to a gene. CDR1 and CDR2 from the germline V gene are SGDLS and YYNGEE. The CDR3 DNA reads as TGTGCCAGCAGCGTATCGCGACAGGGGATCGGGGAGCTGTTTTTT. Residues: CASSVSRQGIGELFF.

This chain joins TRBV18 and TRBJ1-1; no firm D call. Trimming left V 2 bases short and J 11 bases short, with 12 bases between. The CDR3 totals 12 residues. Germline loops: CDR1 KGHSH, CDR2 LQKENI. CDR3 loop: CASSPGKEVAFF. The CDR3 DNA reads as TGTGCCAGCTCACCAGGAAAGGAAGTTGCTTTCTTT. Looking up the rest from reference TRBV18 and TRBJ1-1 gives the full variable domain: NAGVMQNPRHLVRRRGQEARLRCSPMKGHSHVYWYRQLPEEGLKFMVYLQKENIIDESGMPKERFSAEFPKEGPSILRIQQVVRGDSAAYFCASSPGKEVAFFGQGTRLTVV.

The genes are TRBV7-7 and TRBJ2-1; maybe TRBD2 (7 bases). Between the trimmed V and J ends, which lost 5 bases and 8 bases, there was a span of 19 bases. This CDR3 comprises 15 residues. CDR1 SSHAT and CDR2 FNYEAQ come from the germline V gene (reference sequence). CDR3 protein: CASSPGGGSFDEQFF. DNA for the CDR3: TGTGCCAGCAGCCCCGGGGGCGGGAGTTTCGATGAGCAGTTCTTC.

This chain uses TRBV5-6 with TRBJ2-3; 10 bases fit TRBD1. Unmatched junction bases numbered 9, after V lost 4 bases and J lost 4 bases. Germline V lookup: CDR1 SGHDT, CDR2 YYEEEE. This CDR3 comprises 16 residues. The CDR3 sequence: CASSDGQGGGSDTQYF. The CDR3 coding sequence is TGTGCCAGCAGCGATGGACAGGGGGGTGGGTCAGATACGCAGTATTTT.

The V gene is TRBV7-2, the J gene TRBJ1-2, with 9 bases aligning to TRBD1. This CDR3 spans 13 amino acids. Germline V gene lookup returns CDR1 SGHTA and CDR2 FQGNSA. After removal of 4 bases from V and 4 bases from J, the junction contained 1 base not matched to a gene. As DNA, the CDR3 is TGTGCCAGCAGCTGGGACAGGGTCTATGGCTACACCTTC. Translating it yields CASSWDRVYGYTF.

The chain has TRBV9 and TRBJ2-7; D is undetermined. This CDR3 comprises 14 residues. Germline values: CDR1 SGDLS, CDR2 YYNGEE. V was cut by 3 bases and J by 0 bases, with 10 bases left in between. The CDR3 here is CASSATQSSYEQYF. In DNA form, the CDR3 reads TGTGCCAGCAGCGCGACACAGAGCTCCTACGAGCAGTACTTC.

This sequence joins TRBV6-2 or TRBV6-3 and TRBJ1-1, with D unresolved. Germline CDR1 reads MNHEY; CDR2 reads SVGEGT. This CDR3 region has 13 residues. The V end lost 3 bases, the J end lost 1 base, and 6 bases lay between the germline ends. This chain's CDR3 is CASSYEGNTEAFF. In DNA form, the CDR3 reads TGTGCCAGCAGTTATGAGGGGAACACTGAAGCTTTCTTT.

The rearrangement links TRBV5-1 to TRBJ2-1, with 7 bases lining up with TRBD1. Germline V gives CDR1 SGHRS, CDR2 YFSETQ. After removal of 4 bases from V and 6 bases from J, the junction contained 4 bases not matched to a gene. CDR3 size: 13 residues. CDR3 residues: CASSPDRVNEQFF. For the CDR3, the DNA is TGCGCCAGCAGCCCAGACAGGGTCAATGAGCAGTTCTTC.

The genes are TRBV19 and TRBJ1-5; 8 positions match TRBD1. The CDR3 sequence is 16 residues long. Germline V gives CDR1 LNHDA, CDR2 SQIVND (reference sequence). V was clipped by 7 bases and J by 0 bases; unmatched bases: 8. In nucleotides, the CDR3 is TGTGCCAGTAACTCCACAGGGGGTGTTAGCAATCAGCCCCAGCATTTT. Translated, it gives CASNSTGGVSNQPQHF.

A few counts support this clone. The rearrangement links TRBV3-1 (or the pseudogene TRBV3-2) to TRBJ2-7; D might be TRBD1 (7 bases). V was clipped by 3 bases and J by 2 bases, with 17 bases between them. The CDR3 has 16 amino acids. Per germline, CDR1 LGHDT and CDR2 YNNKEL (reference sequence). CDR3 loop: CASSHYQGGITYEQYF. For the CDR3, the DNA is TGTGCCAGCAGCCATTATCAGGGGGGAATTACCTACGAGCAGTACTTC.

CDR3 in amino acids: CASSPPSGRRNEQYF. Written as DNA, the CDR3 is TGTGCCAGCTCACCACCTAGCGGGAGAAGGAACGAGCAGTACTTC. V is TRBV18 and J is TRBJ2-7, with 9 nucleotides matching TRBD2. Germline V gives CDR1 KGHSH, CDR2 LQKENI. The V segment lost 0 bases and the J segment 5 bases; nucleotides outside the gene matches: 5. The CDR3 length is 15 residues.